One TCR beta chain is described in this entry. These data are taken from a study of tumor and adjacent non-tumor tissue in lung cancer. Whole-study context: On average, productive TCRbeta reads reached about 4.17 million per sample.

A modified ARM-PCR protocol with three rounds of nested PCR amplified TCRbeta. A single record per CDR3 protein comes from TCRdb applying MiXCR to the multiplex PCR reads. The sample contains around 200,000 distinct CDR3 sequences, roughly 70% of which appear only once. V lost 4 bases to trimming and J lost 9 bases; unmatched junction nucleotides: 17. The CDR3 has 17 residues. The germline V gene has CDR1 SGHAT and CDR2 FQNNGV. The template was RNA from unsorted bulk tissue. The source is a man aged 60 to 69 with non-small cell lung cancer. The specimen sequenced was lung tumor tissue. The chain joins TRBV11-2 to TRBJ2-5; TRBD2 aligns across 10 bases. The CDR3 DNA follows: TGTGCCAGCAGCTCGGGACTAGCGTGGGGGCCTGGGGAGGCCCAGTACTTC. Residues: CASSSGLAWGPGEAQYF.